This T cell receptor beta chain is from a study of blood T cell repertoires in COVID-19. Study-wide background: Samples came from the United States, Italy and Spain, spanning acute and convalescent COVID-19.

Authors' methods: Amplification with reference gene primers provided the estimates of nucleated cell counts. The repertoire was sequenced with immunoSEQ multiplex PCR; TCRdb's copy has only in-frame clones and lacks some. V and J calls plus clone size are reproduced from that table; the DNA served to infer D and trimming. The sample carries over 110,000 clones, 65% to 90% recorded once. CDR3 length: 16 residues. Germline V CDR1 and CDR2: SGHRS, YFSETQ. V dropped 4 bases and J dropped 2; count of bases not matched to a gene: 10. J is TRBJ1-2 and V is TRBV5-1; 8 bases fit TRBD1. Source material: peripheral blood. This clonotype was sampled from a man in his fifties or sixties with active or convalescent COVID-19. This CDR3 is CASSPSGQGRNYGYTF. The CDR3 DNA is TGCGCCAGCAGCCCCTCTGGACAGGGCCGAAACTATGGCTACACCTTC.